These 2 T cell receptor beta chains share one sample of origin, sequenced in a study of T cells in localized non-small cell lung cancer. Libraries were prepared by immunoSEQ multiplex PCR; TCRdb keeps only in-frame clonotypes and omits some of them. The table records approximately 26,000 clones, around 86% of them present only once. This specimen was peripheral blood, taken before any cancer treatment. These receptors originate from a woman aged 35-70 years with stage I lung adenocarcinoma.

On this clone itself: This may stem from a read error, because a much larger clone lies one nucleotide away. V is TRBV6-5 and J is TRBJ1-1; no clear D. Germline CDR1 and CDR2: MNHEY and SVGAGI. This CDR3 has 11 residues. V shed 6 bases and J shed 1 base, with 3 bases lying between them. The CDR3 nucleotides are TGTGCCAGCAGCGAGAACACTGAAGCTTTCTTT. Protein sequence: CASSENTEAFF.

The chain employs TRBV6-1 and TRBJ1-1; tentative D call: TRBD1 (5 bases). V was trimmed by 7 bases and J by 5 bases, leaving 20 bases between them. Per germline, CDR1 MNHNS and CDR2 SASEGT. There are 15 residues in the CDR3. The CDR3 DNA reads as TGTGCCAGCACTCAAGGGGTAGGGGAACGGACTGAAGCTTTCTTT. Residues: CASTQGVGERTEAFF.